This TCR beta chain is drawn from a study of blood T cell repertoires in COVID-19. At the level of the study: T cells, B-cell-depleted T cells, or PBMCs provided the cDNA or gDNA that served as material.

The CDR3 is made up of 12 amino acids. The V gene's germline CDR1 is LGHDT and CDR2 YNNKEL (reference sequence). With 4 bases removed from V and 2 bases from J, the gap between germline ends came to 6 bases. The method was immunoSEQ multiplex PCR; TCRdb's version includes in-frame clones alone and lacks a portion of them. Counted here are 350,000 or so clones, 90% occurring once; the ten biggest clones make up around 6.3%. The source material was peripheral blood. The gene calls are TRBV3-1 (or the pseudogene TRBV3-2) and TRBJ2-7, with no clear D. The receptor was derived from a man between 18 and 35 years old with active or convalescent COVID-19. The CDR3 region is CASSPNTYEQYF. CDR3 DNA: TGTGCCAGCAGCCCGAACACCTACGAGCAGTACTTC.